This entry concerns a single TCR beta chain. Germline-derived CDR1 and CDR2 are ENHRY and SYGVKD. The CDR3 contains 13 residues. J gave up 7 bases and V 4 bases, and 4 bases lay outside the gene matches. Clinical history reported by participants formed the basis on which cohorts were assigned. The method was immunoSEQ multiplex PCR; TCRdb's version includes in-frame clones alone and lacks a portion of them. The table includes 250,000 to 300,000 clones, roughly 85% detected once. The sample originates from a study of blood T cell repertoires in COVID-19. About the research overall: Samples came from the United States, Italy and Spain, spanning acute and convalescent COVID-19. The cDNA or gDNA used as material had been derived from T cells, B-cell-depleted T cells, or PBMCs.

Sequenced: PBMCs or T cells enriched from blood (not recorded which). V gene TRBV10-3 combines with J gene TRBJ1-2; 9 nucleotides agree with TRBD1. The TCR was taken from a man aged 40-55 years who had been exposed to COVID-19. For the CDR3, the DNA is TGTGCCATCAGTGCACAGGGGGCTGGTGGCTACACCTTC. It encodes CAISAQGAGGYTF.